One and the same sample provided the 10 T cell receptor beta chains below, sequenced in a study of blood T cell repertoires in COVID-19. Only in-frame clones appear in the TCRdb table, and some are missing; sequencing was by immunoSEQ multiplex PCR. The repertoire includes approximately 290,000 clones, 75% to 90% of them detected once, and 9.5% to 15% sits in the top ten. The sequencing sample was made of peripheral blood. The receptors were gathered from a woman aged 55-69 years with acute or convalescent COVID-19.

This sequence joins TRBV9 and TRBJ2-3, with D perhaps TRBD2 (5 bases). The length of the CDR3 is 14 residues. Trimming took 0 bases from V and 4 from J, leaving 9 bases between them. In germline, CDR1 is SGDLS, CDR2 YYNGEE. This CDR3 reads CASSVGLASDTQYF. The CDR3 DNA reads as TGTGCCAGCAGCGTAGGTCTAGCCTCAGATACGCAGTATTTT.

V gene TRBV4-1 combines with J gene TRBJ2-4; 8 bases are a match to TRBD2. The CDR3 runs to 18 residues. V trimming: 0 bases; J trimming: 2 bases; junction bases outside the gene matches: 9. Germline loops: CDR1 MGHRA, CDR2 YSYEKL. The CDR3 region is CASSQDWLAGDSKNIQYF. In nucleotides, the CDR3 is TGCGCCAGCAGCCAAGACTGGCTAGCGGGCGATTCCAAAAACATTCAGTACTTC.

The J gene is TRBJ2-1, the V gene TRBV19; 8 bases are shared with TRBD2. The germline V gene encodes CDR1 LNHDA and CDR2 SQIVND (reference sequence). The junction had 9 bases not matched to a gene; V was cut back by 2 bases and J by 15 bases. The CDR3 sequence is 13 residues long. The CDR3 sequence is CASSIINREGRFF. CDR3 DNA: TGTGCCAGTAGTATAATCAACCGGGAGGGTCGGTTCTTC.

The chain is built from TRBV2 and TRBJ2-7; D is uncertain. Between the trimmed V and J ends, which lost 6 bases and 5 bases, there was a span of 11 bases. Germline V CDR1 and CDR2: SNHLY, FYNNEI. CDR3 length equals 12 residues. CDR3 loop: CASRSGQDEQYF. The CDR3 DNA reads TGTGCCAGCAGGTCCGGCCAGGACGAGCAGTACTTC.

The chain recombines TRBV2 with TRBJ2-1; TRBD2 might be the D (6 bases). The germline V gene encodes CDR1 SNHLY and CDR2 FYNNEI. The CDR3 extends over 12 amino acids. Trimming stripped 6 bases from V and 7 bases from J, with 10 bases between. For the CDR3, the DNA is TGTGCCAGCAGCGGACTACTAAATGAGCAGTTCTTC. The encoded protein is CASSGLLNEQFF.

The chain has TRBV7-9 and TRBJ1-5; a possible D gene is TRBD1 (5 bases). CDR1 is SEHNR and CDR2 is FQNEAQ in the germline V gene (reference sequence). CDR3 length: 14 amino acids. Trimming left V 2 bases short and J 1 base short, with 6 bases between. The CDR3 loop reads CASSLQGSNQPQHF. The DNA of the CDR3 is TGTGCCAGCAGCTTACAGGGAAGCAATCAGCCCCAGCATTTT.

Of note for this clone: Germline and junction disagree at one end, which may indicate a read error. The rearrangement joins TRBV27 to TRBJ1-1, with D unclear. The CDR3 is 13 residues long. Germline values: CDR1 MNHEY, CDR2 SMNVEV (reference sequence). This chain's CDR3 is CASSPHGGSEAFF. In nucleotides, the CDR3 is TGTGCCAGCAGTCCTCATGGAGGGTCTGAGGCTTTCTTT.

In nucleotides, the CDR3 is TGCGCCAGCAGTGAGACCGCCGGGGGACATCAGCCCCAGCATTTT. Translating it yields CASSETAGGHQPQHF. V usage is TRBV10-2 and J usage is TRBJ1-5; perhaps TRBD1 as D (5 bases). The V gene lost 2 bases and the J gene lost 5 bases, with 13 bases spanning the gap. CDR1 is WSHSY and CDR2 is SAAADI in the germline V gene. The CDR3 is 15 residues long.

This rearrangement joins TRBV12-3 or TRBV12-4 to TRBJ1-5; 7 bases agree with TRBD1. The CDR3 contains 13 residues. The junction had 4 bases not matched to a gene; V was cut back by 4 bases and J by 7 bases. CDR3 sequence reads: CASSSTGAQPQHF. For the CDR3, the DNA is TGTGCCAGCAGTTCAACAGGGGCGCAGCCCCAGCATTTT.

The gene calls are TRBV27 and TRBJ2-2; the D gene is possibly TRBD2 (6 bases). Trimming cost V 3 bases and J 1 base, with 9 bases left between them. Germline V lookup: CDR1 MNHEY, CDR2 SMNVEV (reference sequence). CDR3 size: 15 residues. The CDR3 DNA reads as TGTGCCAGCAGTTTTTTTAGCGGGAACACCGGGGAGCTGTTTTTT. Amino acid sequence: CASSFFSGNTGELFF.